The subject of this entry is one TCR beta chain. Its target is unknown. These data originate in a study of OX40 agonist ivuxolimab in advanced cancers. Libraries were prepared by immunoSEQ multiplex PCR; TCRdb keeps only in-frame clonotypes and omits some of them. This table holds under 95,000 clones, over 65% found once. The CDR3 runs 13 residues. The ends were cut back, 6 bases at V and 7 bases at J, with 12 bases in the middle. Germline V gene sequence: CDR1 MNHEY, CDR2 SVGAGI. General observations from the study: Clonal expansion was seen in CD4+ and CD8+ blood T cells by week 6 at 0.1 to 3.0 mg/kg. The investigators did not determine what antigen specificity the expanded peripheral T cells had.

This specimen was CD4+ or CD8+ T cells sorted from blood, taken in a trial of the OX40 agonist ivuxolimab. The TCR originated in an adult with an advanced solid tumor such as melanoma, head and neck, liver or kidney cancer. The rearrangement uses TRBV6-5 and TRBJ1-4, with D possibly being TRBD1 (5 bases). The CDR3 loop reads CASSRDDGEKLFF. CDR3 nucleotide sequence: TGTGCCAGCAGCCGGGACGATGGTGAAAAACTGTTTTTT.